The rows below give T cell receptor beta chains drawn from one sample of a study of human T cells and chemical hapten exposure. TCRdb re-analysed the RACE reads in MiXCR, keeping a single row per CDR3 protein. The table records fewer than 85,000 distinct CDR3 sequences, approximately 10% of them present only once. The sample in question was whole blood, obtained in connection with sensitization to the hapten diphenylcyclopropenone (DPC). The receptors stem from a woman in her thirties with alopecia areata. Some clones in this sample may be carry-over from other donors' samples. Both conserved end residues are part of each CDR3. Each record gives: J gene, V gene, clone size, D gene, CDR3 protein, CDR3 DNA. D genes are given only for firm matches. Some rows have no size entry. The others give once, few or many, or a class for an expanded clone.

>TRBJ2-7|TRBV11-2|few|NA
CASSLASQTPEQYF
TGTGCCAGCAGCTTAGCGTCACAGACGCCTGAGCAGTACTTC
>TRBJ1-2|TRBV6-1|many|NA
CASSPGPHPYGYTF
TGTGCCAGCAGTCCGGGACCCCACCCTTATGGCTACACCTTC
>TRBJ1-3|TRBV5-5|NA|NA
CASSLAPDSSSGNTIYF
TGTGCCAGCAGCTTGGCCCCGGACTCGAGCTCTGGAAACACCATATATTTT
>TRBJ2-5|TRBV12-3/TRBV12-4|NA|TRBD2
CASILGTGGVQETQYF
TGTGCCAGCATCCTGGGAACGGGAGGGGTACAAGAGACCCAGTACTTC
>TRBJ1-1|TRBV20-1|many|NA
CSARDLNTEAFF
TGCAGTGCTAGAGACTTGAACACTGAAGCTTTCTTT
>TRBJ2-1|TRBV29-1|few|NA
CSVEETRYNEQFF
TGCAGCGTTGAAGAGACACGATACAATGAGCAGTTCTTC
>TRBJ1-5|TRBV5-1|many|NA
CASSFERNSNQPQHF
TGCGCCAGCAGCTTCGAGAGAAATAGCAATCAGCCCCAGCATTTT
>TRBJ2-1|TRBV12-3/TRBV12-4|NA|NA
CASSFRGGYNEQFF
TGTGCCAGCAGTTTTCGAGGAGGATACAATGAGCAGTTCTTC
>TRBJ1-1|TRBV12-3/TRBV12-4|few|NA
CASSLYQVRTEAFF
TGTGCCAGCAGTTTATATCAGGTGCGGACTGAAGCTTTCTTT
>TRBJ1-4|TRBV3-1|many|NA
CASSQEVQLYEKLFF
TGTGCCAGCAGCCAAGAAGTACAGCTTTATGAAAAACTGTTTTTT